The following is a TCR beta chain sequence with its context. The antigen remains unidentified. The data were taken from a study of blood T cells in healthy people across ages. General study findings and limits: Measured against age, TCR beta diversity per million T cells decreased in a roughly linear manner. Investigators viewed diversity estimates from one million T cells as underestimates, the study reported.

Each sample yielded at least 5.5 micrograms of PBMC total RNA. CDR1 and CDR2 from the germline V gene are MDHEN and SYDVKM. This CDR3 has 16 residues. V lost 0 bases and J 0 bases, leaving 9 bases between the germline ends. Primers used in a second PCR of about 7 to 12 cycles were a sample-barcoded 5' primer and a J-beta primer mix. Each CDR3 protein is one row after TCRdb ran MiXCR on the 5' RACE reads. The table has more than 1.4 million distinct CDR3 sequences, roughly 40% seen once. Sequenced input: blood. V gene TRBV28 combines with J gene TRBJ2-4; D remains unclear. The receptor's source is a woman aged 18-29 years in good health. As DNA, the CDR3 is TGTGCCAGCAGTTTATGGCAAACCGTAGCCAAAAACATTCAGTACTTC. Protein product: CASSLWQTVAKNIQYF.